This TCR beta chain was observed in a study of T cell repertoires in cytomegalovirus infection. The wider study: Indicated by public TCR beta signatures were CMV infection and matching HLA type.

Via MiXCR, TCRdb re-called the reads, giving one row per CDR3 protein. The sample has about half a million distinct CDR3 sequences, roughly 34% seen once. V was clipped by 5 bases and J by 10 bases, with 9 bases between them. The CDR3 covers 12 residues. Germline V gene sequence: CDR1 LNHDA, CDR2 SQIVND (reference sequence). As regards this clonotype: Its antigen is not known.

The chain joins TRBV19 to TRBJ1-6; D ambiguous. The sequencing here drew on cultured PBMCs, taken from culture after CMV antigen stimulation. The TCR originated in a human donor in good health (CMV status not recorded). Some clones in this sample may be carry-over from other donors' samples. CDR3 residues: CASSLPPSPLHF. CDR3 DNA sequence: TGTGCCAGTAGTCTCCCGCCGTCACCCCTCCACTTT.